Here is one T cell receptor (beta chain) with its context. The target antigen is unknown. The data are from a study of T cell responses to AZD1222 COVID-19 vaccine. Findings of the study overall: Spike was spanned by vaccine-associated CD4 TCRs, with dominance at 160-218 and 743-854. Sampling that yielded the repertoires occurred only after the peak T cell response. The donor group comprised mostly white British people and more females; the analysis possibly underestimated clonal diversity.

Only in-frame clones appear in the TCRdb table, and some are missing; sequencing was by immunoSEQ multiplex PCR. The top ten hold roughly 0.99% of the sample, which has 200,000 to 250,000 clones, roughly 91% seen once. The sample was peripheral blood, taken on day 0 of MenACWY control vaccination. The TCR was taken from an adult in good health.

The chain's CDR3 is CASSEPGQIGETQYF. CDR3 coding DNA: TGTGCCAGCAGTGAACCGGGACAAATCGGGGAGACCCAGTACTTC. V usage is TRBV25-1 and J usage is TRBJ2-5; TRBD1 is a possible D gene (6 bases). The CDR3 is made up of 15 amino acids. CDR1 and CDR2 (germline): MGHDK, SYGVNS. V dropped 2 bases and J dropped 5 bases, with 15 bases sitting between them.